This T cell receptor beta chain was identified during a study of patients and donors after allogeneic stem cell transplantation. Trimming shortened V by 0 bases and J by 0 bases, and 9 bases separated the two germline ends. This CDR3 comprises 16 residues. Germline lookup yields CDR1 LGHNA and CDR2 YNFKEQ. TCRdb itself ran the RT-PCR reads through MiXCR, one entry per CDR3 protein. The sample holds roughly 190,000 distinct CDR3 sequences, approximately 41% seen once. The chain couples TRBV4-2 to TRBJ1-5, with TRBD1 as a possible D gene (6 bases). The TCR was taken from a human donor who was either an allogeneic HSCT recipient or a stem cell or donor lymphocyte infusion donor (not recorded which). It is not recorded whose cells these are; they may come from a transplant donor. The sequenced material came from blood, either unsorted or a sorted T cell fraction (not recorded which). For the CDR3, the DNA is TGTGCCAGCAGCCAAGAGAGGACAGATAGCAATCAGCCCCAGCATTTT. Its translation is CASSQERTDSNQPQHF.